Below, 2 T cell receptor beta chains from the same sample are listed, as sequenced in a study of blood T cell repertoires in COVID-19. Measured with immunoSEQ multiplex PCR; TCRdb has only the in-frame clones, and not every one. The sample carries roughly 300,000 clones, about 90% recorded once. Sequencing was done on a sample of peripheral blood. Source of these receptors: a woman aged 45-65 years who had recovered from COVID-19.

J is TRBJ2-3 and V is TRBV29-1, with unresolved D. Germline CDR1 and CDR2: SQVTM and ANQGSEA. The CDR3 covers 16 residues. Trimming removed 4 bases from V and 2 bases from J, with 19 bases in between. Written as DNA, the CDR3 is TGCAGCGTTGTTCGGTTCATGGTCAAAAACACAGATACGCAGTATTTT. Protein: CSVVRFMVKNTDTQYF.

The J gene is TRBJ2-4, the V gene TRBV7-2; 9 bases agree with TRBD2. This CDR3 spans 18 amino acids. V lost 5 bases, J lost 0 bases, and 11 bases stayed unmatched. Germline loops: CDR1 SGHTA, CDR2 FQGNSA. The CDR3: CASSLAVAGVIAKNIQYF. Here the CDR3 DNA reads TGTGCCAGCAGCCTCGCCGTAGCGGGGGTTATAGCCAAAAACATTCAGTACTTC.